The entry below gives a single T cell receptor (beta chain) sequence along with its context. Its specificity is unknown. The V gene's germline CDR1 is MDHEN and CDR2 SYDVKM. The CDR3 runs 14 residues. The ends were cut back, 5 bases at V and 3 bases at J, with 14 bases in the middle. Each CDR3 protein gets one entry after TCRdb re-called the PCR reads with MiXCR. The table has some 320,000 distinct CDR3 sequences, 20% to 25% seen once. The data derive from a study of molecular identifiers for immune sequencing clone quantification. Study results and limitations: Investigators reportedly could detect spiked Jurkat TCR RNA from one cell among around 930,000 naive cells.

The sequence came from a human donor in good health. Some libraries in this study had Jurkat cell RNA spiked in. The sequenced sample consisted of naive CD8+ T cells from blood, with Jurkat cell RNA spiked in. Subset reported: FACS-sorted CD8+CD4-CCR7+CD45RA+ naive T cells. The chain links TRBV28 to TRBJ2-7; tentatively, D is TRBD2 (6 bases). CDR3 in DNA: TGTGCCAGCAGTAAACTAGCTTCCCGCTACGAGCAGTACTTC. Translation gives CASSKLASRYEQYF.